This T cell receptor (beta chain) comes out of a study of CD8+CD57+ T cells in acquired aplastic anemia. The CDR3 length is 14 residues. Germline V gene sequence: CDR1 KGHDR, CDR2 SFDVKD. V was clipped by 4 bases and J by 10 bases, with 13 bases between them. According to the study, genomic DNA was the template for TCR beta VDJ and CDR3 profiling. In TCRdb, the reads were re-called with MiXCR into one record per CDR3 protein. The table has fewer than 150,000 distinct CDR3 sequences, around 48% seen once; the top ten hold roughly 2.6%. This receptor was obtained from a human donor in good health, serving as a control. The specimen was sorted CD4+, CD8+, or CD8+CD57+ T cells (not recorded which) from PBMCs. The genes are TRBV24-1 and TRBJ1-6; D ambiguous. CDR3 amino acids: CATSESQETSPLHF. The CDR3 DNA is TGTGCCACCAGTGAGAGTCAGGAGACCTCACCCCTCCACTTT.